These 29 T cell receptor beta chains came from one sample sequenced in a study of radiotherapy plus CTLA-4 blockade in lung cancer. The method was immunoSEQ multiplex PCR; TCRdb's version includes in-frame clones alone and lacks a portion of them. The table shows roughly 80,000 clones, with around 79% occurring only once. This material consisted of peripheral blood, taken from a patient treated with radiotherapy plus ipilimumab. All receptors come from a human donor with non-small cell lung cancer who had a partial response to radiotherapy plus ipilimumab. Some clones in this sample may be carry-over from other donors' samples.

The J gene is TRBJ2-5, the V gene TRBV4-2; D ambiguous. The CDR3 sequence is 13 residues long. Germline V lookup: CDR1 LGHNA, CDR2 YNFKEQ. Trimming shortened V by 4 bases and J by 7 bases, and 13 bases separated the two germline ends. In DNA, the CDR3 is TGTGCCAGCAGCCGAGCGCTGGATGGGACCCAGTACTTC. This sequence encodes CASSRALDGTQYF.

J is TRBJ2-7 and V is TRBV7-3; D gene ambiguous. V was clipped by 1 base and J by 6 bases, with 10 bases between them. Germline V gene sequence: CDR1 SGHTA, CDR2 FQGTGA. The CDR3 runs to 13 residues. This CDR3 is CASSLNYDGEQYF. The DNA for the CDR3 is TGTGCCAGCAGCTTAAACTACGACGGCGAGCAGTACTTC.

This sequence joins TRBV5-5 and TRBJ1-2, with a possible D match to TRBD1 (6 bases). Germline values: CDR1 SGHKS, CDR2 YYEKEE (reference sequence). The CDR3 has 14 amino acids. V lost 0 bases and J lost 5, with 11 bases in between. The CDR3 bases are TGTGCCAGCAGCTTGGTGGACAGTTGGTATGGCTACACCTTC. Encoded protein: CASSLVDSWYGYTF.

The count of this clone is one. The chain employs TRBV30 and TRBJ1-6, with TRBD1 identical over 8 bases. Germline V gene lookup returns CDR1 GTSNPN and CDR2 SVGIG (reference sequence). The CDR3 covers 13 residues. The ends lost 2 bases at V and 10 bases at J; junction bases unmatched: 4. In nucleotides, the CDR3 is TGTGCCTGGAGTCCAGGGGGCGACTCACCCCTCCACTTT. Its protein product is CAWSPGGDSPLHF.

This rearrangement joins TRBV7-2 to TRBJ2-5; TRBD2 might be the D (6 bases). The CDR3 runs 15 residues. Germline V lookup: CDR1 SGHTA, CDR2 FQGNSA. V dropped 4 bases and J dropped 4 bases, with 16 bases sitting between them. The CDR3 spells CASSSPGLGGETQYF. CDR3 DNA: TGTGCCAGCAGCTCTCCGGGACTCGGAGGAGAGACCCAGTACTTC.

The gene calls are TRBV19 and TRBJ2-5; a weak D match, TRBD2 (6 bases). Per the germline V gene, CDR1 is LNHDA and CDR2 is SQIVND (reference sequence). V was shortened by 3 bases and J by 11 bases, with 10 bases between the two germline ends. The CDR3 length is 11 residues. The CDR3 sequence: CASSMTGEQYF. CDR3 bases: TGTGCCAGTAGTATGACGGGGGAGCAGTACTTC.

The chain has TRBV5-4 and TRBJ2-7; possibly TRBD1 for D (6 bases). Trimming took off 0 bases at V and 2 bases at J, with 9 bases between the two ends. Germline V gene data show CDR1 as SGHNT and CDR2 as YYREEE (reference sequence). This CDR3 has 14 amino acids. CDR3 protein: CASSLDGTTYEQYF. The CDR3 nucleotides read TGTGCCAGCAGCTTGGACGGGACAACCTACGAGCAGTACTTC. Supplemented by reference TRBV5-4 and TRBJ2-7, the full variable domain reads ETGVTQSPTHLIKTRGQQVTLRCSSQSGHNTVSWYQQALGQGPQFIFQYYREEENGRGNFPPRFSGLQFPNYSSELNVNALELDDSALYLCASSLDGTTYEQYFGPGTRLTVT.

V usage is TRBV19 and J usage is TRBJ2-7; TRBD1 aligns across 7 bases. After removal of 4 bases from V and 4 bases from J, the junction contained 7 bases not matched to a gene. The CDR3 contains 14 residues. CDR1 and CDR2 from the germline V gene are LNHDA and SQIVND (reference sequence). CDR3 sequence reads: CASSNNRGRYEQYF. CDR3 in DNA: TGTGCCAGTAGTAATAACAGGGGAAGGTACGAGCAGTACTTC. The full variable domain, with the rest looked up from reference TRBV19 and TRBJ2-7, is DGGITQSPKYLFRKEGQNVTLSCEQNLNHDAMYWYRQDPGQGLRLIYYSQIVNDFQKGDIAEGYSVSREKKESFPLTVTSAQKNPTAFYLCASSNNRGRYEQYFGPGTRLTVT.

The V gene is TRBV19, the J gene TRBJ2-2; TRBD2 is a possible D gene (6 bases). The CDR3 contains 14 residues. Per germline, CDR1 LNHDA and CDR2 SQIVND (reference sequence). V was shortened by 7 bases and J by 0 bases, with 9 bases between the two germline ends. The DNA for the CDR3 is TGTGCCAGTAAAGGGACTGCGAACACCGGGGAGCTGTTTTTT. It encodes CASKGTANTGELFF.

The chain joins TRBV27 to TRBJ1-1; 11 bases agree with TRBD1. This CDR3 comprises 14 residues. V was pared by 8 bases and J by 4 bases, with 6 bases of the junction left unmatched. The V gene's germline CDR1 is MNHEY and CDR2 SMNVEV (reference sequence). The CDR3 nucleotides read TGTGCCAGCGCTTTCGGGACAGGGGGCACTGAAGCTTTCTTT. It specifies CASAFGTGGTEAFF.

CDR3 amino acids: CASSLDSSLKTDTQYF. CDR3 bases: TGTGCCAGCAGCTTAGACAGTTCCCTGAAGACAGATACGCAGTATTTT. This chain joins TRBV7-2 and TRBJ2-3, with D uncertain. Germline assignment: CDR1 SGHTA and CDR2 FQGNSA. Trimming removed 1 base at V and 3 bases at J, with 14 bases between. The CDR3 sequence is 16 residues long.

This clone has just a few counts. The chain recombines TRBV7-2 with TRBJ2-5; maybe TRBD1 (6 bases). V lost 5 bases to trimming and J lost 5 bases, with 15 bases between them. CDR1 is SGHTA, CDR2 FQGNSA, per germline. This CDR3 region has 14 residues. The CDR3 reads CASSPGGQKETQYF. CDR3 bases: TGTGCCAGCAGCCCAGGAGGACAGAAGGAGACCCAGTACTTC.

Written as DNA, the CDR3 is TGTGCCAGCAGTCAAAGACTAGCGGGGAGCCAAGAGACCCAGTACTTC. This encodes CASSQRLAGSQETQYF. This chain connects TRBV27 to TRBJ2-5; 11 bases line up with TRBD2. Germline loops: CDR1 MNHEY, CDR2 SMNVEV (reference sequence). CDR3 length: 16 amino acids. The junction had 6 bases not matched to a gene; V was cut back by 5 bases and J by 1 base.

V is TRBV5-5 and J is TRBJ2-7; a possible D gene is TRBD1 (6 bases). CDR3 size: 13 residues. Germline V gene lookup returns CDR1 SGHKS and CDR2 YYEKEE (reference sequence). V shed 5 bases and J shed 6 bases, with 15 bases lying between them. The CDR3, as DNA: TGTGCCAGCAGTCTTTCTACAGGGTTCGAGCAGTACTTC. As protein: CASSLSTGFEQYF.

The chain is built from TRBV27 and TRBJ1-6; a possible D gene is TRBD1 (5 bases). Per the germline V gene, CDR1 is MNHEY and CDR2 is SMNVEV (reference sequence). This CDR3 contains 16 residues. V lost 3 bases, J lost 1 base, and 10 bases lay in between. This CDR3 is CASSFSQGSYNSPLHF. DNA of the CDR3: TGTGCCAGCAGTTTTTCGCAGGGTTCCTATAATTCACCCCTCCACTTT.

This clone was observed a single time. The chain recombines TRBV7-8 with TRBJ2-7; 7 bases fit TRBD1. The CDR3 covers 14 residues. J gave up 0 bases and V 5 bases, and 4 bases lay outside the gene matches. Germline CDR1 is SGHVS and CDR2 is FQNEAQ. This CDR3 is CASSRGQFSYEQYF. The CDR3 DNA follows: TGTGCCAGCAGCCGGGGACAGTTCTCCTACGAGCAGTACTTC. Drawing the rest from reference TRBV7-8 and TRBJ2-7, the complete variable domain is GAGVSQSPRYKVAKRGQDVALRCDPISGHVSLFWYQQALGQGPEFLTYFQNEAQLDKSGLPSDRFFAERPEGSVSTLKIQRTQQEDSAVYLCASSRGQFSYEQYFGPGTRLTVT.

This clone appeared a few times. The chain is built from TRBV19 and TRBJ2-5; TRBD2 agrees at 16 bases. Germline lookup yields CDR1 LNHDA and CDR2 SQIVND (reference sequence). This CDR3 spans 19 amino acids. V trimming: 4 bases; J trimming: 5 bases; junction bases outside the gene matches: 13. The CDR3 DNA reads as TGTGCCAGTAGTACCCTACCGGGACTAGCGGGGGGGTACGCTGAGACCCAGTACTTC. Translated, it gives CASSTLPGLAGGYAETQYF.

J is TRBJ2-7 and V is TRBV30; D is possibly TRBD1 (5 bases). There are 13 residues in the CDR3. V was pared by 4 bases and J by 0 bases, with 10 bases between. Germline CDR1 reads GTSNPN; CDR2 reads SVGIG (reference sequence). This CDR3 is CAWMGQPSYEQYF. For the CDR3, the DNA is TGTGCCTGGATGGGGCAGCCCTCCTACGAGCAGTACTTC.

By sample fraction, this clone is medium-sized. V gene TRBV5-6 combines with J gene TRBJ1-3; D unclear. Trimming took off 2 bases at V and 0 bases at J, with 9 bases between the two ends. Germline CDR1 is SGHDT and CDR2 is YYEEEE. The CDR3 spans 15 residues. DNA for the CDR3: TGTGCCAGCAGCTTCCGAGGGTCCTCTGGAAACACCATATATTTT. This codes for CASSFRGSSGNTIYF.

The CDR3 sequence is CASSLREYNEQFF. The CDR3, as DNA: TGTGCCAGCAGCTTGAGAGAATACAATGAGCAGTTCTTC. The chain joins TRBV7-9 to TRBJ2-1; D remains unclear. CDR1 SEHNR and CDR2 FQNEAQ come from the germline V gene (reference sequence). The CDR3 runs 13 residues. V lost 3 bases to trimming and J lost 4 bases, with 7 bases between them.

The genes are TRBV5-1 and TRBJ1-6; D unclear. The germline V gene encodes CDR1 SGHRS and CDR2 YFSETQ. This CDR3 region has 14 residues. V was pared by 1 base and J by 7 bases, with 9 bases between. The CDR3 DNA is TGCGCCAGCAGCTTGACGGCGGAGAATTCACCCCTCCACTTT. It specifies CASSLTAENSPLHF.

The rearrangement uses TRBV28 and TRBJ2-7; no definite D call. CDR1 MDHEN and CDR2 SYDVKM come from the germline V gene. There are 11 residues in the CDR3. V was pared by 3 bases and J by 6 bases, with 6 bases between. The CDR3 sequence is CASSLSSEQYF. The CDR3 coding sequence is TGTGCCAGCAGTTTGTCATCCGAGCAGTACTTC.

This clone showed up just once. The chain links TRBV4-3 to TRBJ2-3; possible D gene TRBD2, 6 bases. CDR1 and CDR2 (germline): LGHNA, YSLEER. CDR3 length: 14 amino acids. V was pared by 1 base and J by 4 bases, with 9 bases between. CDR3 protein: CASSQGTTADTQYF. The CDR3 DNA reads TGCGCCAGCAGCCAAGGGACTACCGCAGATACGCAGTATTTT.

This clone was picked up one time. The rearrangement joins TRBV19 to TRBJ2-5, with 9 nucleotides matching TRBD1. The germline V gene encodes CDR1 LNHDA and CDR2 SQIVND (reference sequence). The junction had 5 bases not matched to a gene; V was cut back by 4 bases and J by 5 bases. The CDR3 contains 14 residues. CDR3: CASSTQGAGETQYF. CDR3 in DNA: TGTGCCAGTAGTACACAGGGGGCCGGGGAGACCCAGTACTTC.

A few counts support this clone. The chain joins TRBV19 to TRBJ2-1; 7 nucleotides align to TRBD2. CDR1 is LNHDA, CDR2 SQIVND, per germline (reference sequence). The CDR3 covers 14 residues. Trimming removed 5 bases from V and 5 bases from J; junction bases left unmatched: 6. The CDR3 is CASSGGTTDNEQFF. The CDR3 DNA reads TGTGCCAGTAGTGGGGGGACTACGGACAATGAGCAGTTCTTC.

The rearrangement uses TRBV29-1 and TRBJ1-4; tentatively, D is TRBD1 (5 bases). The length of the CDR3 is 13 residues. The ends were cut back, 6 bases at V and 2 bases at J, with 10 bases in the middle. Germline V gives CDR1 SQVTM, CDR2 ANQGSEA. The CDR3 sequence is CSVQQETNEKLFF. For the CDR3, the DNA is TGCAGCGTCCAACAGGAGACTAATGAAAAACTGTTTTTT.

The chain links TRBV4-1 to TRBJ2-2, with D tentatively TRBD1 (5 bases). The V end lost 10 bases, the J end lost 0 bases, and 12 bases lay between the germline ends. In germline, CDR1 is MGHRA, CDR2 YSYEKL. The CDR3 is 14 residues long. This CDR3 reads CATQDSTNTGELFF. CDR3 coding DNA: TGCGCCACCCAAGACAGTACGAACACCGGGGAGCTGTTTTTT.

The genes are TRBV19 and TRBJ2-7, with D perhaps matching TRBD1 (5 bases). The V and J ends lost 6 bases and 0 bases respectively, with 15 bases between them. The CDR3 has 15 residues. CDR1 LNHDA and CDR2 SQIVND come from the germline V gene (reference sequence). The CDR3 sequence is CASRERQSPSYEQYF. The CDR3, as DNA: TGTGCCAGTAGAGAGAGACAGTCCCCCTCCTACGAGCAGTACTTC.

The rearrangement uses TRBV5-1 and TRBJ2-1; D is perhaps TRBD1 (5 bases). V was cut by 0 bases and J by 3 bases, with 7 bases left in between. This CDR3 is 14 amino acids long. Germline V gene lookup returns CDR1 SGHRS and CDR2 YFSETQ. CDR3 region: CASSLEGVYNEQFF. In nucleotides, the CDR3 is TGCGCCAGCAGCTTGGAAGGGGTCTACAATGAGCAGTTCTTC.